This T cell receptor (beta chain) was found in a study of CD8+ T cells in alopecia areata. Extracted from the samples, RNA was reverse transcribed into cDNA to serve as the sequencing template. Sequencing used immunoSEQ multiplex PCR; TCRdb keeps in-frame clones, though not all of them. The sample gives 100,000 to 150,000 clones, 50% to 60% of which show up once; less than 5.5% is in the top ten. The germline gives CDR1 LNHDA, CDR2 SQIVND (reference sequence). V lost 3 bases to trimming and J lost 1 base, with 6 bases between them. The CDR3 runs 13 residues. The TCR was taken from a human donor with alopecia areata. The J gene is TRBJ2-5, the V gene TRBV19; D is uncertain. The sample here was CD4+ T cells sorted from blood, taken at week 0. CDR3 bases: TGTGCCAGTAGTATCAGTACCCAAGAGACCCAGTACTTC. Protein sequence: CASSISTQETQYF.